This TCR beta chain was observed in a study of graft-versus-host responses after intestinal transplantation. The wider study: Induction using anti-thymocyte globulin, followed by tacrolimus and steroids for about 3 years, was given to all recipients. The study's findings and limits: Peak GvH clone levels in circulation were associated with early post-transplant HvG declines. Subjects displaying graft-donor T cell macrochimerism possessed elevated graft-versus-host to host-versus-graft clonal ratios inside allografts.

CDR1 SGHDN and CDR2 FVKESK come from the germline V gene. This CDR3 spans 17 amino acids. Trimming took 0 bases from V and 4 from J, leaving 16 bases between them. Profiled with immunoSEQ multiplex PCR; TCRdb holds only in-frame clones, not every one. The sample shows tens of thousands of clones, about nine tenths of them seen only once. As to this clone: Its antigen is still unknown.

The receptor was isolated from a human donor who was the organ donor for an intestinal transplant. The V call is TRBV14, the J call TRBJ2-1; TRBD2 is a possible D gene (5 bases). The source material was unstimulated CD8+ T cells sorted from spleen or lymph node cells, sampled before transplant. CDR3 DNA sequence: TGTGCCAGCAGCCAAGAGGCTAGCAGGAAATCTTACAATGAGCAGTTCTTC. Translation gives CASSQEASRKSYNEQFF.